Following are 14 T cell receptor beta chains from one sample sequenced in a study of T cells after yellow fever vaccination. TCRdb re-analysed the 5' RACE reads in MiXCR, keeping a single row per CDR3 protein. The top ten clones hold approximately 25% of a sample with 300,000 to 350,000 distinct CDR3 sequences, 3.5% to 4.5% of them seen once. The specimen was PBMCs, collected 5 days after the yellow fever booster vaccination. These TCRs come from a man between 18 and 29 years old who received the YFV17D yellow fever vaccine.

This clonotype was recorded many times. The CDR3 sequence: CASSFWDTNQPQHF. The DNA of the CDR3 is TGTGCCAGCAGTTTTTGGGACACCAATCAGCCCCAGCATTTT. This sequence joins TRBV12-3 or TRBV12-4 and TRBJ1-5; possible D gene TRBD1, 6 bases. Trimming cost V 3 bases and J 3 bases, with 9 bases left between them. This CDR3 spans 14 amino acids.

This clonotype was found a few times. The chain recombines TRBV18 with TRBJ2-3, with 9 nucleotides matching TRBD2. Trimming removed 6 bases from V and 5 bases from J; junction bases left unmatched: 12. Germline CDR1 and CDR2: KGHSH and LQKENI. CDR3 length: 16 amino acids. The CDR3 sequence is CASSPSLAGGQDTQYF. The CDR3 coding sequence is TGTGCCAGCTCGCCGTCCCTCGCGGGGGGGCAAGATACGCAGTATTTT.

This clonotype was found many times. The chain couples TRBV20-1 to TRBJ2-2, with D perhaps TRBD1 or TRBD2 (5 bases each). The CDR3 is 13 amino acids. V was cut by 6 bases and J by 1 base, with 9 bases left in between. Germline CDR1 reads DFQATT; CDR2 reads SNEGSKA (reference sequence). The DNA of the CDR3 is TGCAGTGCATGGGACCGGAACACCGGGGAGCTGTTTTTT. This translates into CSAWDRNTGELFF.

The chain combines TRBV6-5 with TRBJ2-3; 8 bases are a match to TRBD2. This CDR3 has 16 amino acids. The V and J ends lost 5 bases and 2 bases, in that order; junction bases with no gene match: 9. Germline CDR1 reads MNHEY; CDR2 reads SVGAGI. Here the CDR3 DNA reads TGTGCCAGCAGTGATCTGAGGCGGGGGGTCACAGATACGCAGTATTTT. Encoded protein: CASSDLRRGVTDTQYF.

This clonotype was detected a few times. The chain combines TRBV20-1 with TRBJ2-7; D uncertain. The germline V and J ends were trimmed by 0 bases and 2 bases, with 17 bases remaining between them. This CDR3 is 16 amino acids long. The germline V gene encodes CDR1 DFQATT and CDR2 SNEGSKA (reference sequence). The CDR3 nucleotides read TGCAGTGCTAGAGATACTGTGAAGGGTACACCCTACGAGCAGTACTTC. Translation gives CSARDTVKGTPYEQYF.

This clonotype was counted between two and nine times. The CDR3 loop reads CASSPGTRRLEQYV. The CDR3 DNA follows: TGTGCCAGCAGTCCCGGGACAAGACGCCTTGAGCAGTACGTC. The rearrangement joins TRBV27 to TRBJ2-7, with D possibly being TRBD1 (6 bases). CDR1 and CDR2 (germline): MNHEY, SMNVEV (reference sequence). The CDR3 has 14 amino acids. V lost 5 bases and J 7 bases, leaving 18 bases between the germline ends.

The chain is built from TRBV29-1 and TRBJ1-2; possibly TRBD1 for D (5 bases). Trimming shortened V by 4 bases and J by 0 bases, and 18 bases separated the two germline ends. The CDR3 totals 16 residues. CDR1 and CDR2 (germline): SQVTM, ANQGSEA. The CDR3 DNA follows: TGCAGCGTTGTAGGTGGTCTGGGACTGGCTAACTATGGCTACACCTTC. Translation gives CSVVGGLGLANYGYTF.

This clonotype was picked up a small number of times. The chain has TRBV4-2 and TRBJ1-1, with D uncertain. This CDR3 has 15 residues. Germline CDR1 is LGHNA and CDR2 is YNFKEQ. The V gene lost 0 bases and the J gene lost 1 base, with 9 bases spanning the gap. The CDR3 is CASSQDGQQNTEAFF. As DNA, the CDR3 is TGTGCCAGCAGCCAAGACGGGCAGCAGAACACTGAAGCTTTCTTT.

This clonotype was detected only a few times. V is TRBV4-3 and J is TRBJ2-7; D is ambiguous. The CDR3 runs to 15 residues. Trimming removed 0 bases from V and 4 bases from J, with 13 bases in between. Germline CDR1 is LGHNA and CDR2 is YSLEER. This CDR3 is CASSQEYGEPYEQYF. The CDR3 DNA sequence: TGCGCCAGCAGCCAAGAGTATGGGGAACCTTACGAGCAGTACTTC.

This chain joins TRBV29-1 and TRBJ2-1, with 10 bases lining up with TRBD2. The CDR3 runs to 19 residues. V was clipped by 0 bases and J by 1 base; unmatched bases: 12. Germline assignment: CDR1 SQVTM and CDR2 ANQGSEA. CDR3 sequence reads: CSVEDRVVAGGRSYNEQFF. The CDR3 region has the DNA TGCAGCGTTGAAGATCGGGTAGTAGCGGGGGGCCGATCCTACAATGAGCAGTTCTTC.

This clonotype was detected only a few times. The chain couples TRBV20-1 to TRBJ2-7; no firm D call. Germline V gives CDR1 DFQATT, CDR2 SNEGSKA (reference sequence). Trimming removed 6 bases from V and 3 bases from J, with 15 bases in between. This CDR3 is built from 13 residues. The CDR3 coding sequence is TGCAGTGCGCCGAATCCCCCTAACTACGAGCAGTACTTC. As protein: CSAPNPPNYEQYF.

This clonotype was seen only a few times. V is TRBV18 and J is TRBJ2-7; the D gene could be TRBD1 or TRBD2 (6 bases each). V was trimmed by 3 bases and J by 3 bases, leaving 15 bases between them. Germline V lookup: CDR1 KGHSH, CDR2 LQKENI. The CDR3 sequence is 15 residues long. The CDR3, as DNA: TGTGCCAGCTCACCGACGTCGGGGGCCAACTACGAGCAGTACTTC. This sequence encodes CASSPTSGANYEQYF.

This chain links TRBV7-3 with TRBJ2-2; 9 bases agree with TRBD1. Germline V lookup: CDR1 SGHTA, CDR2 FQGTGA. This CDR3 is built from 16 residues. The V gene end was trimmed by 5 bases and the J gene end by 5 bases; junction bases not matched to a gene: 9. CDR3 sequence: CASSLETGGRTGELFF. The DNA for the CDR3 is TGTGCCAGCAGCCTTGAGACAGGGGGACGGACCGGGGAGCTGTTTTTT.

This clonotype was counted a few times. The chain is built from TRBV4-3 and TRBJ2-3; D is perhaps TRBD2 (6 bases). CDR1 is LGHNA and CDR2 is YSLEER in the germline V gene. The CDR3 is 16 residues long. Trimming shortened V by 1 base and J by 1 base, and 12 bases separated the two germline ends. CDR3 in amino acids: CASSQAPGVRTDTQYF. In DNA form, the CDR3 reads TGCGCCAGCAGCCAAGCCCCGGGGGTCCGCACAGATACGCAGTATTTT.